Below, 19 T cell receptor beta chains from the same sample are listed, as sequenced in a study of blood T cell repertoires in COVID-19. Assay: immunoSEQ multiplex PCR; the TCRdb copy retains only in-frame clones and omits some. The data hold 65,000 to 90,000 clones, with roughly four fifths observed a single time. Sequenced sample: peripheral blood. These receptors came from a woman aged 60-75 years with acute or convalescent COVID-19.

The chain combines TRBV6-5 with TRBJ2-7; D uncertain. The CDR3 loop spans 13 amino acids. V was pared by 0 bases and J by 2 bases, with 5 bases between. Germline V gene sequence: CDR1 MNHEY, CDR2 SVGAGI. The DNA of the CDR3 is TGTGCCAGCAGTTACTCTAGCCCCTACGAGCAGTACTTC. Its protein is CASSYSSPYEQYF.

This clone showed up just once. The V call is TRBV21-1, the J call TRBJ2-5; the table gives TRBD1 as D, unverified against the DNA. TRBV21-1 is recorded as a pseudogene. The CDR3 extends over 16 amino acids. CDR3 sequence: CASRNRGTGLWETQYF. The CDR3 nucleotides are TGTGCCAGCAGGAATAGGGGGACAGGGCTTTGGGAGACCCAGTACTTC.

The CDR3 reads CASSPRVDRVREKLFF. CDR3 in DNA: TGTGCCAGCAGCCCCCGAGTGGACAGGGTACGGGAAAAACTGTTTTTT. J is TRBJ1-4 and V is TRBV3-1 (or the pseudogene TRBV3-2), with 8 bases aligning to TRBD1. V lost 4 bases and J lost 8; bases outside the gene matches: 12. The germline V gene encodes CDR1 LGHDT and CDR2 YNNKEL (reference sequence). This CDR3 is built from 16 residues.

The V call is TRBV12-3 or TRBV12-4, the J call TRBJ2-4; 7 bases fit TRBD1. Losses at the gene ends were 8 bases for V and 5 bases for J; bases not matched to a gene: 6. The CDR3 has 13 residues. The CDR3 coding sequence is TGTGCCAGCCGTAGGACAGGACAAAACATTCAGTACTTC. This codes for CASRRTGQNIQYF.

This clone was found a few times. The chain employs TRBV19 and TRBJ1-1, with D maybe TRBD1 (5 bases). V was trimmed by 9 bases and J by 0 bases, leaving 14 bases between them. Germline loops: CDR1 LNHDA, CDR2 SQIVND (reference sequence). The CDR3 has 14 amino acids. CDR3 coding DNA: TGTGCCAGCAAGAGGCGGGGCTTGAACACTGAAGCTTTCTTT. This codes for CASKRRGLNTEAFF. The complete variable domain, with remaining parts taken from reference TRBV19 and TRBJ1-1, reads DGGITQSPKYLFRKEGQNVTLSCEQNLNHDAMYWYRQDPGQGLRLIYYSQIVNDFQKGDIAEGYSVSREKKESFPLTVTSAQKNPTAFYLCASKRRGLNTEAFFGQGTRLTVV.

This sequence joins TRBV5-6 and TRBJ2-2; D gene uncertain. The V gene lost 2 bases and the J gene lost 2 bases, with 7 bases spanning the gap. CDR3 length: 14 residues. Germline V gene sequence: CDR1 SGHDT, CDR2 YYEEEE. The DNA of the CDR3 is TGTGCCAGCAGCTTTAACACAAACACCGGGGAGCTGTTTTTT. Protein product: CASSFNTNTGELFF.

In this sample, this clone turned up once. V and J are TRBV29-1 and TRBJ1-2; D is ambiguous. Germline CDR1 and CDR2: SQVTM and ANQGSEA. The V gene lost 0 bases and the J gene lost 2 bases, with 10 bases spanning the gap. The CDR3 runs to 14 residues. The CDR3 nucleotides are TGCAGCGTTGAAGATTATCCGGGGAACTATGGCTACACCTTC. Encoded protein: CSVEDYPGNYGYTF.

This chain joins TRBV4-1 and TRBJ2-7, with 9 bases lining up with TRBD2. The CDR3 loop spans 18 amino acids. Per the germline V gene, CDR1 is MGHRA and CDR2 is YSYEKL. V lost 0 bases and J lost 3; bases outside the gene matches: 12. The CDR3 here is CASSQDLAGVLLGYEQYF. CDR3 DNA: TGCGCCAGCAGCCAAGATTTAGCGGGAGTATTATTGGGCTACGAGCAGTACTTC.

The rearrangement uses TRBV6-6 and TRBJ1-6; D not certain. Trimming pared 7 bases from V and 10 bases from J, leaving 20 bases between. CDR3 length: 15 amino acids. Germline CDR1 is MNHNY and CDR2 is SVGAGI (reference sequence). The CDR3 sequence: CASTAGEGALSPLHF. The CDR3, as DNA: TGTGCCAGCACAGCCGGTGAAGGAGCGTTATCACCCCTCCACTTT.

The chain carries TRBV30 and TRBJ2-7; TRBD1 might be the D (5 bases). V lost 2 bases, J lost 0 bases, and 14 bases lay in between. Germline-derived CDR1 and CDR2 are GTSNPN and SVGIG (reference sequence). CDR3 length: 15 residues. The CDR3 is CAWSRLGRVSYEQYF. CDR3 DNA: TGTGCCTGGAGTAGATTGGGCAGGGTCTCCTACGAGCAGTACTTC. Complete variable domain (other parts from reference TRBV30 and TRBJ2-7): SQTIHQWPATLVQPVGSPLSLECTVEGTSNPNLYWYRQAAGRGLQLLFYSVGIGQISSEVPQNLSASRPQDRQFILSSKKLLLSDSGFYLCAWSRLGRVSYEQYFGPGTRLTVT.

In its sample, this clone was seen once. This chain connects TRBV15 to TRBJ2-7; 8 nucleotides line up with TRBD1. Germline-derived CDR1 and CDR2 are LNHNV and YYDKDF (reference sequence). V shed 6 bases, J shed 7 bases, and the junction held 14 bases outside the gene matches. The CDR3 runs to 15 residues. CDR3 nucleotides: TGTGCCACCAGGGAAGGACAGGGCCTCGTCGGTGAGCAGTACTTC. Its translation is CATREGQGLVGEQYF.

The V and J genes are TRBV9 and TRBJ2-1, with 11 positions matching TRBD2. Losses at the gene ends were 2 bases for V and 8 bases for J; bases not matched to a gene: 6. CDR1 is SGDLS, CDR2 YYNGEE, per germline. This CDR3 has 15 residues. The CDR3 protein is CASSVSGGAGYEQFF. The CDR3 coding sequence is TGTGCCAGCAGCGTTAGCGGGGGGGCTGGTTATGAGCAGTTCTTC.

The V call is TRBV15, the J call TRBJ2-1; TRBD1 matches at 9 bases. The CDR3 is 22 residues long. After removal of 3 bases from V and 3 bases from J, the junction contained 24 bases not matched to a gene. Germline V gene data show CDR1 as LNHNV and CDR2 as YYDKDF (reference sequence). The CDR3 DNA follows: TGTGCCACCAGCAGTGACAGGGGGACAGGGCGGACTGGGCTAGCGGACTACAATGAGCAGTTCTTC. This translates into CATSSDRGTGRTGLADYNEQFF.

The sample holds one count of this clone. CDR3 DNA: TGTGCCAGCAGCTTAGCTGGGAGCGTCGGACTCCACTATGGCTACACCTTC. This translates into CASSLAGSVGLHYGYTF. The V gene is TRBV7-9, the J gene TRBJ1-2; no clear D. Germline V lookup: CDR1 SEHNR, CDR2 FQNEAQ (reference sequence). The CDR3 covers 17 residues. The V end lost 0 bases, the J end lost 3 bases, and 17 bases lay between the germline ends.

Concerning this clone: The identical CDR3 is also encoded by other nucleotide sequences in the sample. The genes are TRBV18 and TRBJ1-1; D perhaps matches TRBD1 (6 bases). V was cut by 4 bases and J by 1 base, with 7 bases left in between. The CDR3 is 13 amino acids. Germline loops: CDR1 KGHSH, CDR2 LQKENI. The CDR3 protein is CASSLGQNTEAFF. Written as DNA, the CDR3 is TGTGCCAGCTCACTGGGACAGAACACTGAAGCTTTCTTT.

V and J are TRBV11-2 and TRBJ2-7, with D hard to call. Trimming left V 0 bases short and J 0 bases short, with 9 bases between. This CDR3 region has 15 residues. CDR1 is SGHAT and CDR2 is FQNNGV in the germline V gene. CDR3 sequence: CASSLDVGASYEQYF. The CDR3, as DNA: TGTGCCAGCAGCTTAGATGTGGGCGCCTCCTACGAGCAGTACTTC. The whole variable domain, remainder taken from reference TRBV11-2 and TRBJ2-7, is EAGVAQSPRYKIIEKRQSVAFWCNPISGHATLYWYQQILGQGPKLLIQFQNNGVVDDSQLPKDRFSAERLKGVDSTLKIQPAKLEDSAVYLCASSLDVGASYEQYFGPGTRLTVT.

The chain recombines TRBV9 with TRBJ2-1; TRBD2 aligns across 14 bases. The CDR3 has 13 residues. Germline CDR1 and CDR2: SGDLS and YYNGEE. V was clipped by 4 bases and J by 12 bases; unmatched bases: 3. The CDR3 loop is CASSPGLAGAQFF. The CDR3 DNA reads as TGTGCCAGCAGCCCGGGACTAGCGGGAGCGCAGTTCTTC.

The chain links TRBV24-1 to TRBJ2-3, with 9 bases fitting TRBD2. The CDR3 runs 17 residues. Trimming cost V 1 base and J 2 bases; bases outside gene matches: 6. Per the germline V gene, CDR1 is KGHDR and CDR2 is SFDVKD. CDR3 in DNA: TGTGCCACCAGTGATTTCGGCCTAGCGGGGAACACAGATACGCAGTATTTT. Translated, it gives CATSDFGLAGNTDTQYF.

This clone was found once. The chain combines TRBV19 with TRBJ2-2, with 8 bases aligning to TRBD2. With V trimmed by 5 bases and J by 8 bases, 13 bases remained unmatched. The length of the CDR3 is 16 residues. Germline assignment: CDR1 LNHDA and CDR2 SQIVND (reference sequence). The CDR3 DNA sequence: TGTGCCAGTAGTTTTAGCGGGACGTTCCTAGCTGGGGAGCTGTTTTTT. Protein product: CASSFSGTFLAGELFF.